The 30 T cell receptor beta chains below all came from one sample that was sequenced in a study of cytomegalovirus exposure and HLA in healthy donors. The PCR contained 60 Vbeta and 13 Jbeta primers. The repertoire was sequenced with immunoSEQ multiplex PCR; TCRdb's copy has only in-frame clones and lacks some. Counted here are roughly 160,000 clones, just under 80% occurring once; the ten biggest clones make up over 3%. Sequencing was done on a sample of PBMCs. All receptors derive from a woman in her fifties or sixties in good health and CMV-seropositive.

The chain uses TRBV6-1 and TRBJ2-2, with 11 bases lining up with TRBD1. The length of the CDR3 is 15 residues. The V gene end was trimmed by 3 bases and the J gene end by 5 bases; junction bases not matched to a gene: 2. Germline assignment: CDR1 MNHNS and CDR2 SASEGT. For the CDR3, the DNA is TGTGCCAGCAGTGAGGGACAGGGGGGAACCGGGGAGCTGTTTTTT. Protein: CASSEGQGGTGELFF.

V usage is TRBV9 and J usage is TRBJ2-7; D call uncertain. CDR3 size: 13 residues. Between the trimmed V and J ends, which lost 2 bases and 6 bases, there was a span of 12 bases. Germline CDR1 and CDR2: SGDLS and YYNGEE. CDR3 sequence: CASSVVQQSEQYF. CDR3 coding DNA: TGTGCCAGCAGCGTGGTTCAACAATCCGAGCAGTACTTC. Using reference TRBV9 and TRBJ2-7 for the parts outside the CDR3, the full variable domain is DSGVTQTPKHLITATGQRVTLRCSPRSGDLSVYWYQQSLDQGLQFLIQYYNGEERAKGNILERFSAQQFPDLHSELNLSSLELGDSALYFCASSVVQQSEQYFGPGTRLTVT.

The chain has TRBV2 and TRBJ1-1, with D hard to call. Trimming removed 6 bases from V and 8 bases from J, with 7 bases in between. This CDR3 is built from 10 residues. Germline values: CDR1 SNHLY, CDR2 FYNNEI. This CDR3 reads CASSRLEAFF. The DNA for the CDR3 is TGTGCCAGCAGCAGGCTAGAAGCTTTCTTT.

The chain has TRBV6-5 and TRBJ1-1, with 8 bases identical to TRBD1. V trimming: 6 bases; J trimming: 0 bases; junction bases outside the gene matches: 6. Germline assignment: CDR1 MNHEY and CDR2 SVGAGI. The CDR3 contains 15 residues. In nucleotides, the CDR3 is TGTGCCAGCAGCTGGACAGGGATTATGAACACTGAAGCTTTCTTT. This gives the protein CASSWTGIMNTEAFF.

This chain connects TRBV7-2 to TRBJ2-3; 8 nucleotides match TRBD1. CDR1 SGHTA and CDR2 FQGNSA come from the germline V gene. This CDR3 is built from 14 residues. V was clipped by 5 bases and J by 5 bases; unmatched bases: 6. Written as DNA, the CDR3 is TGTGCCAGCAGCCCCGGACAGGGTCGAGATACGCAGTATTTT. Its translation is CASSPGQGRDTQYF.

The gene calls are TRBV7-2 and TRBJ1-1; 10 positions match TRBD1. This CDR3 region has 15 residues. V lost 1 base, J lost 5 bases, and 4 bases stayed unmatched. CDR1 is SGHTA and CDR2 is FQGNSA in the germline V gene. CDR3 amino acids: CASSLDGTGETEAFF. CDR3 bases: TGTGCCAGCAGCTTAGATGGGACAGGGGAAACTGAAGCTTTCTTT.

CDR3 residues: CASSVSTSGRLTTTDYNEQFF. The CDR3 nucleotides read TGTGCCAGCAGCGTATCGACTAGCGGGAGATTGACTACGACTGACTACAATGAGCAGTTCTTC. The gene calls are TRBV9 and TRBJ2-1; 12 bases are a match to TRBD2. The V and J ends lost 1 base and 3 bases, in that order; junction bases with no gene match: 17. CDR3 length equals 21 residues. Germline loops: CDR1 SGDLS, CDR2 YYNGEE. Full variable domain (remainder filled in from reference TRBV9 and TRBJ2-1): DSGVTQTPKHLITATGQRVTLRCSPRSGDLSVYWYQQSLDQGLQFLIQYYNGEERAKGNILERFSAQQFPDLHSELNLSSLELGDSALYFCASSVSTSGRLTTTDYNEQFFGPGTRLTVL.

This clone was observed once. The chain combines TRBV7-8 with TRBJ2-5; D is uncertain. The DNA end favors TRBJ2-7, so the J call may be wrong. CDR3 length: 15 residues. Germline V gene data show CDR1 as SGHVS and CDR2 as FQNEAQ. Here the CDR3 reads CASSLLRVLSYEQYF. CDR3 coding DNA: TGTGCCAGCAGCTTACTCCGGGTGCTTTCCTACGAGCAGTACTTC.

This chain joins TRBV28 and TRBJ1-5; TRBD1 matches at 8 bases. The germline V gene has CDR1 MDHEN and CDR2 SYDVKM. V trimming: 6 bases; J trimming: 7 bases; junction bases outside the gene matches: 11. The length of the CDR3 is 15 residues. DNA of the CDR3: TGTGCCAGCAGGTCCGGACAGGGAATTTACCAGCCCCAGCATTTT. It specifies CASRSGQGIYQPQHF.

V gene TRBV10-2 combines with J gene TRBJ2-5; the D gene is possibly TRBD1 (5 bases). CDR3 length equals 12 residues. Germline V gene sequence: CDR1 WSHSY, CDR2 SAAADI. Deletions cut 8 bases from V and 5 bases from J, with 12 bases between. The CDR3 sequence is CASSMTEETQYF. CDR3 sequence (DNA): TGCGCCAGCTCCATGACAGAGGAGACCCAGTACTTC.

This rearrangement joins TRBV2 to TRBJ2-2; the match to TRBD2 covers 8 bases. In germline, CDR1 is SNHLY, CDR2 FYNNEI. With 8 bases clipped from V and 5 bases from J, the junction kept 10 bases outside the gene matches. The CDR3 length is 15 residues. The CDR3, as DNA: TGTGCCAGCGGGGCCGGGGGGGGGTGGACCGGGGAGCTGTTTTTT. This gives the protein CASGAGGGWTGELFF. Supplemented by reference TRBV2 and TRBJ2-2, the full variable domain reads EPEVTQTPSHQVTQMGQEVILRCVPISNHLYFYWYRQILGQKVEFLVSFYNNEISEKSEIFDDQFSVERPDGSNFTLKIRSTKLEDSAMYFCASGAGGGWTGELFFGEGSRLTVL.

This clone was seen a single time. The chain links TRBV2 to TRBJ2-3; D is possibly TRBD2 (6 bases). Per germline, CDR1 SNHLY and CDR2 FYNNEI. Trimming removed 6 bases at V and 3 bases at J, with 22 bases between. This CDR3 has 17 amino acids. For the CDR3, the DNA is TGTGCCAGCAGCACCTCCCGGGAGCAACTGGGGACAGATACGCAGTATTTT. Amino acid sequence: CASSTSREQLGTDTQYF. Supplemented by reference TRBV2 and TRBJ2-3, the full variable domain reads EPEVTQTPSHQVTQMGQEVILRCVPISNHLYFYWYRQILGQKVEFLVSFYNNEISEKSEIFDDQFSVERPDGSNFTLKIRSTKLEDSAMYFCASSTSREQLGTDTQYFGPGTRLTVL.

The chain combines TRBV7-3 with TRBJ2-2; weak D call: TRBD1 (6 bases). V shed 5 bases and J shed 1 base, with 11 bases lying between them. Germline V CDR1 and CDR2: SGHTA, FQGTGA. The CDR3 is 15 amino acids. The CDR3 is CASSRVTGNTGELFF. The CDR3 DNA is TGTGCCAGCAGCCGAGTGACAGGGAACACCGGGGAGCTGTTTTTT.

This chain uses TRBV23-1 with TRBJ1-2; perhaps TRBD1 as D (5 bases). TRBV23-1 is given ORF status, its function remaining uncertain. This CDR3 is built from 19 residues. Trimming removed 4 bases at V and 4 bases at J, with 28 bases between. This CDR3 is CASSPPDTTVGLKFYGYTF. CDR3 DNA: TGCGCCAGCAGTCCCCCTGACACCACGGTGGGGCTGAAATTCTATGGCTACACCTTC.

Points on this clone: One junction end disagrees with the germline gene, perhaps due to a read error. The chain joins TRBV7-2 to TRBJ2-5, with D possibly being TRBD1 (5 bases). The CDR3 runs to 14 residues. Germline-derived CDR1 and CDR2 are SGHTA and FQGNSA. The CDR3 sequence is CASSSKTVQEAQYF. The CDR3 nucleotides are TGTGCCAGCAGCTCCAAGACAGTCCAAGAGGCCCAGTACTTC.

The chain combines TRBV7-8 with TRBJ2-7; 9 bases agree with TRBD1. V lost 1 base to trimming and J lost 8 bases; unmatched junction nucleotides: 9. Germline values: CDR1 SGHVS, CDR2 FQNEAQ. The CDR3 is made up of 15 amino acids. CDR3 sequence reads: CASSLGGTGIYQQYF. The CDR3 nucleotides are TGTGCCAGCAGCTTAGGGGGGACAGGGATTTACCAGCAGTACTTC.

V and J are TRBV7-8 and TRBJ2-5; D gene ambiguous. V dropped 3 bases and J dropped 1 base, with 9 bases sitting between them. CDR3 length: 14 residues. The germline gives CDR1 SGHVS, CDR2 FQNEAQ. DNA of the CDR3: TGTGCCAGCAGCTTGTCAGAATCCCAAGAGACCCAGTACTTC. Its translation is CASSLSESQETQYF.

The V and J genes are TRBV4-2 and TRBJ1-1; D may be TRBD1 (6 bases). Germline values: CDR1 LGHNA, CDR2 YNFKEQ. The ends were cut back, 2 bases at V and 11 bases at J, with 21 bases in the middle. There are 15 residues in the CDR3. CDR3 in amino acids: CASSQSLEGTGSAFF. DNA for the CDR3: TGTGCCAGCAGCCAATCCCTCGAGGGAACAGGGAGTGCTTTCTTT.

The chain employs TRBV15 and TRBJ2-6, with TRBD1 as a possible D gene (7 bases). The germline V gene encodes CDR1 LNHNV and CDR2 YYDKDF (reference sequence). V was pared by 4 bases and J by 0 bases, with 16 bases between. The CDR3 is 18 amino acids. The CDR3: CATSIRQGGFSGANVLTF. CDR3 nucleotides: TGTGCCACCAGCATTCGACAGGGAGGTTTCTCTGGGGCCAACGTCCTGACTTTC. Combining the CDR3 with reference TRBV15 and TRBJ2-6 gives the whole variable domain DAMVIQNPRYQVTQFGKPVTLSCSQTLNHNVMYWYQQKSSQAPKLLFHYYDKDFNNEADTPDNFQSRRPNTSFCFLDIRSPGLGDTAMYLCATSIRQGGFSGANVLTFGAGSRLTVL.

The chain has TRBV18 and TRBJ1-1, with TRBD1 as a possible D gene (6 bases). There are 16 residues in the CDR3. Germline assignment: CDR1 KGHSH and CDR2 LQKENI. V dropped 0 bases and J dropped 1 base, with 12 bases sitting between them. CDR3 sequence reads: CASSPPTGAPNTEAFF. For the CDR3, the DNA is TGTGCCAGCTCACCACCGACAGGAGCCCCGAACACTGAAGCTTTCTTT.

The V call is TRBV5-4, the J call TRBJ2-7, with 9 bases matching TRBD1. CDR3 length: 14 amino acids. Per germline, CDR1 SGHNT and CDR2 YYREEE (reference sequence). J gave up 4 bases and V 1 base, and 3 bases lay outside the gene matches. In DNA form, the CDR3 reads TGTGCCAGCAGCTTGCAACAGGGGGCTTACGAGCAGTACTTC. It yields the protein CASSLQQGAYEQYF.

The V call is TRBV5-6, the J call TRBJ1-3, with TRBD1 as a possible D gene (5 bases). The length of the CDR3 is 17 residues. Between the trimmed V and J ends, which lost 4 bases and 0 bases, there was a span of 17 bases. Germline CDR1 and CDR2: SGHDT and YYEEEE. The CDR3 DNA is TGTGCCAGCAGCAGCCGGGGGGGGACCCTCTCTGGAAACACCATATATTTT. It translates to CASSSRGGTLSGNTIYF.

This clone has a handful of counts. The sample holds other DNA sequences that translate to the same CDR3. CDR3 sequence reads: CAWSVGQGSTEAFF. DNA of the CDR3: TGTGCCTGGAGTGTCGGACAGGGGTCGACTGAAGCTTTCTTT. V and J are TRBV30 and TRBJ1-1, with TRBD1 identical over 9 bases. Germline V gene data show CDR1 as GTSNPN and CDR2 as SVGIG (reference sequence). With V trimmed by 0 bases and J by 5 bases, 4 bases remained unmatched. The CDR3 runs to 14 residues.

CDR3 residues: CASSNRDSDQNTEAFF. The CDR3 DNA follows: TGCGCCAGCAGCAACCGGGACAGCGACCAGAACACTGAAGCTTTCTTT. This chain connects TRBV5-1 to TRBJ1-1, with 7 bases identical to TRBD1. The length of the CDR3 is 16 residues. Trimming at V came to 4 bases and at J to 1 base, leaving 10 bases not matched to a gene. CDR1 and CDR2 from the germline V gene are SGHRS and YFSETQ.

Remarks on this clone: The sample contains more than one DNA sequence encoding this CDR3. V usage is TRBV10-1 and J usage is TRBJ1-1; TRBD1 agrees at 12 bases. CDR1 WNHNN and CDR2 SYGVQD come from the germline V gene (reference sequence). The junction had 6 bases not matched to a gene; V was cut back by 3 bases and J by 1 base. The CDR3 is made up of 17 amino acids. CDR3 in DNA: TGCGCCAGCAGTGACGGGACAGGGGGCTTCGGGAACACTGAAGCTTTCTTT. Its protein product is CASSDGTGGFGNTEAFF.

J is TRBJ1-2 and V is TRBV7-9, with 7 bases aligning to TRBD1. V was pared by 5 bases and J by 4 bases, with 16 bases of the junction left unmatched. Germline V CDR1 and CDR2: SEHNR, FQNEAQ (reference sequence). The CDR3 length is 17 residues. CDR3 protein: CASSLRTSQTGFYGYTF. CDR3 bases: TGTGCCAGCAGCCTACGAACCTCTCAGACAGGGTTCTATGGCTACACCTTC.

A single count supports this clone. This chain joins TRBV5-1 and TRBJ2-7, with TRBD1 as a possible D gene (6 bases). Per the germline V gene, CDR1 is SGHRS and CDR2 is YFSETQ. V was pared by 4 bases and J by 3 bases, with 17 bases between. This CDR3 is built from 15 residues. This CDR3 is CASSPTDRTFYEQYF. In DNA form, the CDR3 reads TGCGCCAGCAGCCCAACCGACAGGACCTTCTACGAGCAGTACTTC.

The chain employs TRBV5-1 and TRBJ1-1, with D possibly being TRBD1 (5 bases). The CDR3 consists of 14 residues. CDR1 is SGHRS and CDR2 is YFSETQ in the germline V gene. V was pared by 2 bases and J by 1 base, with 9 bases between. The CDR3 region has the DNA TGCGCCAGCAGCTTCGACGGGGGGAACACTGAAGCTTTCTTT. Amino acid sequence: CASSFDGGNTEAFF.

This clone was counted between two and nine times. This chain connects TRBV14 to TRBJ1-4; 7 bases fit TRBD1. Germline values: CDR1 SGHDN, CDR2 FVKESK. The CDR3 runs to 13 residues. The junction had 0 bases not matched to a gene; V was cut back by 4 bases and J by 4 bases. CDR3 sequence (DNA): TGTGCCAGCAGCCGGGACAGTAATGAAAAACTGTTTTTT. As protein: CASSRDSNEKLFF.

V usage is TRBV4-1 and J usage is TRBJ2-7; D ambiguous. V was cut by 0 bases and J by 9 bases, with 12 bases left in between. The CDR3 is made up of 13 amino acids. The germline V gene encodes CDR1 MGHRA and CDR2 YSYEKL. The CDR3 DNA is TGCGCCAGCAGCCAAGAGGGCCTGGAAGGGCAGTACTTC. It is translated as CASSQEGLEGQYF.